The 7 T cell receptor beta chains reported below all come from one sample, sequenced in a study of CD8 T cells in ankylosing spondylitis (dated by TCRdb to the late 2010s). Library preparation employed 5' RACE. The sequencing machine was an Illumina HiSeq 2500. TCRdb redid the processing of the public reads, applying fastp at Q25 and MiXCR, and retained in-frame beta chains. Rows with one shared CDR3 protein collapse into an entry with the most common genes and DNA. For this sample the table gives under 250,000 distinct CDR3 sequences, of which 32% were detected only once. Of the sample, 4% to 5% is held by the ten largest clones. The sequencing input was blood, either unsorted or a sorted T cell fraction (not recorded which). These receptors all stem from a male donor with ankylosing spondylitis or in good health (not recorded which).

This clonotype was counted only a few times. This chain uses TRBV7-8 with TRBJ2-6; 10 nucleotides match TRBD1. Trimming removed 5 bases from V and 3 bases from J; junction bases left unmatched: 4. Germline values: CDR1 SGHVS, CDR2 FQNEAQ. This CDR3 has 16 amino acids. In nucleotides, the CDR3 is TGTGCCAGCAGCCCAGACAGGGGGCTTGGGGCCAACGTCCTGACTTTC. Translated, it gives CASSPDRGLGANVLTF.

The sample holds a few counts of this clonotype. This chain connects TRBV20-1 to TRBJ2-2; 12 bases map to TRBD2. This CDR3 is built from 17 residues. The germline CDR1 and CDR2 sequences are DFQATT and SNEGSKA (reference sequence). J was trimmed by 2 bases and V by 5 bases; bases with no gene match: 9. CDR3 DNA: TGCAGTGCTCGACAGACTAGCGGGGGCCCTAACACCGGGGAGCTGTTTTTT. It encodes CSARQTSGGPNTGELFF.

The chain employs TRBV5-1 and TRBJ1-2, with D perhaps TRBD1 (5 bases). The CDR3 has 16 residues. The germline V gene encodes CDR1 SGHRS and CDR2 YFSETQ. V lost 0 bases, J lost 4 bases, and 16 bases lay in between. In DNA, the CDR3 is TGCGCCAGCAGCTTGGATCCGGGGGTGATGGGCTATGGCTACACCTTC. Residues: CASSLDPGVMGYGYTF.

V and J are TRBV11-1 and TRBJ2-2; D is uncertain. The V end lost 5 bases, the J end lost 3 bases, and 16 bases lay between the germline ends. Germline loops: CDR1 SGHAT, CDR2 FQDESV (reference sequence). There are 16 residues in the CDR3. CDR3: CASSPPESWDTGELFF. The CDR3, as DNA: TGTGCCAGCAGCCCTCCGGAGTCGTGGGACACCGGGGAGCTGTTTTTT.

This clonotype was seen a handful of times. The chain couples TRBV7-6 to TRBJ2-7; the match to TRBD1 covers 8 bases. Trimming at V came to 4 bases and at J to 1 base, leaving 6 bases not matched to a gene. The CDR3 is 15 residues long. Germline CDR1 is SGHVS and CDR2 is FNYEAQ. The CDR3 nucleotides are TGTGCCAGCAGCTCCGATGGACAGGGATCCTACGAGCAGTACTTC. Amino acid sequence: CASSSDGQGSYEQYF.

The rearrangement joins TRBV10-3 to TRBJ1-6; D not certain. The CDR3 consists of 11 residues. Germline-derived CDR1 and CDR2 are ENHRY and SYGVKD. Trimming shortened V by 0 bases and J by 13 bases, and 4 bases separated the two germline ends. The chain's CDR3 is CAISESGPLHF. CDR3 sequence (DNA): TGTGCCATCAGTGAGTCCGGGCCCCTCCACTTT.

V usage is TRBV10-1 and J usage is TRBJ2-7, with D perhaps matching TRBD1 or TRBD2 (5 bases each). Germline V CDR1 and CDR2: WNHNN, SYGVQD (reference sequence). The CDR3 spans 13 residues. Trimming stripped 8 bases from V and 6 bases from J, with 17 bases between. CDR3 sequence reads: CASQSGTGGEQYF. In DNA form, the CDR3 reads TGCGCCAGCCAGTCGGGGACCGGCGGCGAGCAGTACTTC.